Listed here is a single TCR beta chain. The V segment lost 0 bases and the J segment 3 bases; nucleotides outside the gene matches: 5. CDR3 size: 15 residues. Germline V gives CDR1 SGDLS, CDR2 YYNGEE. Authors' processing steps: Nucleated cell counts were estimated from reference gene primer amplification. Sequencing used immunoSEQ multiplex PCR; TCRdb keeps in-frame clones, though not all of them. V, J and clone size are taken as reported in that table, and D and trimming were inferred from the DNA itself. The sample holds about 77,000 clones, about 80% seen once. The source of the sample is a study of blood T cell repertoires in COVID-19. Study in general: Collection of acute and convalescent COVID-19 samples took place in the United States, Italy and Spain. PBMCs, B-cell-depleted T cells, or T cells provided the cDNA or gDNA that made up the material.

This chain connects TRBV9 to TRBJ2-7; 8 nucleotides match TRBD2. The receptor was isolated from a woman in her 70s with acute or convalescent COVID-19. The specimen was peripheral blood. DNA of the CDR3: TGTGCCAGCAGCGTAGGATTGGGACTAGACTACGAGCAGTACTTC. It is translated as CASSVGLGLDYEQYF. Supplemented by reference TRBV9 and TRBJ2-7, the full variable domain reads DSGVTQTPKHLITATGQRVTLRCSPRSGDLSVYWYQQSLDQGLQFLIQYYNGEERAKGNILERFSAQQFPDLHSELNLSSLELGDSALYFCASSVGLGLDYEQYFGPGTRLTVT.